The source of this T cell receptor (beta chain) is a study of regulatory T cells in long-lasting Graves disease (dated by TCRdb to the early 2020s). General notes on the study: Newly diagnosed Graves' disease patients had taken antithyroid drugs for less than 3 months. The study was registered as a clinical trial and conducted in China. Patients with persistent Graves' disease were compared with patients with newly diagnosed Graves' disease using TCR sequencing and RNA sequencing of peripheral blood. A total of approximately 35 samples underwent TCR sequencing: around 13 from persistent and around 20 from newly diagnosed Graves' disease patients. The research as a whole found: As a limitation, the authors acknowledged that the small sample size may reduce accuracy. Peripheral blood alone was examined, since thyroid tissue, which constituted the primary lesion, could not be accessed. Lower TCR Shannon entropy and fewer highly expanded clones were observed in persistent Graves' disease patients than in newly diagnosed patients, which suggested clonal expansion. Sequencing and analysis were restricted to the TCR beta chain. More public clonotypes were shared among persistent patients (under 3,000) than among newly diagnosed patients (over 900). Preferential use of TRBV28, TRBJ1-2 and TRBJ2-5 was observed in persistent disease, whereas TRBV20-1 and TRBJ2-1 were favored in newly diagnosed disease.

Many counts were recorded for this clonotype. The specificity of this receptor is unknown. No much larger clone exists at a distance of one base, and base qualities are not known. The time point tag for this specimen amounts to: newly diagnosed GD, antithyroid drugs for less than 3 months. RNA was extracted from PBMCs in TRIzol for both TCR sequencing and RNA sequencing. The diagnosis of Graves' disease was made according to American Thyroid Association guidelines. Patients for the study were recruited at an endocrinology department in Xi'an, China. From each patient, 7.5 to 10 milliliters of peripheral blood was collected into an EDTA anticoagulant tube. Ficoll Paque Plus density gradient separation was used to isolate PBMCs, and no additional T cell sorting was done. An Agilent 2100 Bioanalyzer and agarose gel were used to check RNA quality, and a NanoDrop 2000 was used to measure RNA concentration.

The CDR3 spans 14 residues, from the cysteine through the phenylalanine. Just the 42-base CDR3 DNA is kept, in frame starting at base 1. Looking up the germline V gene yields CDR1 MNHEY and CDR2 SVGAGI. A distance of 12 bases separates the germline ends of V and J, which lose 2 bases and 5 bases respectively. Libraries came from multiplex PCR. For sequencing, an Illumina HiSeq 4000 was employed. CDR3 regions were amplified by Arm-PCR with iRepertoire HTBI primers to construct TCR beta libraries. Gel purification was performed on PCR products prior to sequencing. In the original analysis: Gene usage analysis of CDR3 amino acid clonotypes used the 60 to 80 TRBV and some 13 TRBJ segments found across samples. COPE and FqMerger were used to merge filtered high-quality paired reads into contigs. BLAST was used to align contigs to IMGT TRBV, TRBD and TRBJ reference genes, with CDR3 defined following IMGT. Any clonotype with a frequency above 0.1% was classified as a highly expanded clone. Shannon entropy was used to measure repertoire diversity, and the Gini coefficient was used to measure V-J evenness. A clonotype was considered public if more than one individual shared it. TCRdb cleaned the public reads at Q25 with fastp, built clones with MiXCR and kept in-frame beta chains. Entries are consolidated by CDR3 protein sequence, retaining the most common genes and DNA. The authors' filters were not applied to this entry. The sample records around 230,000 distinct CDR3 sequences, around 19% of which are singletons. The top ten clonotypes cover more than 20% of the sample.

The sequence links TRBV6-5 to TRBJ2-5, with TRBD1 as a weak D call on 5 bases. Sample: peripheral blood mononuclear cells (PBMCs), taken at new diagnosis, from a patient treated with antithyroid drugs. The clonotype comes from a female donor with Graves disease. The DNA is TGTGCCAGCAGTTACCGTGGGGCAGGGGAGACCCAGTACTTC. Translated, it gives CASSYRGAGETQYF.